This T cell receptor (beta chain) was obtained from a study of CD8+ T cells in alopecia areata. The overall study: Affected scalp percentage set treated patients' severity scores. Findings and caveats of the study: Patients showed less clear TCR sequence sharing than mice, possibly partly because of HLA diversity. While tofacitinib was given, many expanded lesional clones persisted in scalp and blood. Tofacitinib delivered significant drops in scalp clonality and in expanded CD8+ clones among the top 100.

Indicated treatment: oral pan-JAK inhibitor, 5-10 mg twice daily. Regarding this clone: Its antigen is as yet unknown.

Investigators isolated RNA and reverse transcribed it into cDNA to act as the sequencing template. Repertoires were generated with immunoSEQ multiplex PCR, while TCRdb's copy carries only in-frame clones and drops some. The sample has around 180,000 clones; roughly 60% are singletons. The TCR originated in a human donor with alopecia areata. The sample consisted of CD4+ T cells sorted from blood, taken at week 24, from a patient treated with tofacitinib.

In nucleotides, the CDR3 is TGTGCCAGCAGCGTGGGACACCTTAATGAAAAACTGTTTTTT. It yields the protein CASSVGHLNEKLFF. The genes are TRBV9 and TRBJ1-4; TRBD1 might be the D (6 bases). Trimming removed 2 bases at V and 4 bases at J, with 9 bases between. The germline gives CDR1 SGDLS, CDR2 YYNGEE. The CDR3 contains 14 residues.